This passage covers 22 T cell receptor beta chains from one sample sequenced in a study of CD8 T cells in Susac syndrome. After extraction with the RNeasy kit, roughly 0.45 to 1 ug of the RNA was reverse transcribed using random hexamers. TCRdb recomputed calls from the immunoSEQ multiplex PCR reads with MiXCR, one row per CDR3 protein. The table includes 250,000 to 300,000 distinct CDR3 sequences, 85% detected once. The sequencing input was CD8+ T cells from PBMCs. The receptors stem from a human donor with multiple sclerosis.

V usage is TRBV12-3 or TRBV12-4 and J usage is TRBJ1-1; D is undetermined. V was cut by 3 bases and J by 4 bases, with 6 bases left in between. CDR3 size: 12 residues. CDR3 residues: CASSFSLTEAFF. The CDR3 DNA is TGTGCCAGCAGTTTTAGTCTCACTGAAGCTTTCTTT.

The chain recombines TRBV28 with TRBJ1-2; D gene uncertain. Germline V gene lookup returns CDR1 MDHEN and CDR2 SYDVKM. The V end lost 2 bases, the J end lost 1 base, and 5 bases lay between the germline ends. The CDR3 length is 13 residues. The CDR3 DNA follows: TGTGCCAGCAGTTTAGGGATTAACTATGGCTACACCTTC. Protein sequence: CASSLGINYGYTF.

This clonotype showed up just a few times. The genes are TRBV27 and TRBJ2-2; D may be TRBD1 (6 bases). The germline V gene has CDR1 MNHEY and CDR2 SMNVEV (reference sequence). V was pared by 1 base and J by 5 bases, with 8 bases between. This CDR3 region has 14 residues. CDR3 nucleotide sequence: TGTGCCAGCAGTTTATTAGGGGGTACCGGGGAGCTGTTTTTT. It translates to CASSLLGGTGELFF.

CDR3 sequence: CASSIEGNSPLHF. The CDR3 nucleotides are TGTGCCAGTAGTATAGAGGGCAATTCACCCCTCCACTTT. The V and J genes are TRBV19 and TRBJ1-6; D ambiguous. Trimming stripped 0 bases from V and 7 bases from J, with 4 bases between. Per the germline V gene, CDR1 is LNHDA and CDR2 is SQIVND (reference sequence). The CDR3 covers 13 residues.

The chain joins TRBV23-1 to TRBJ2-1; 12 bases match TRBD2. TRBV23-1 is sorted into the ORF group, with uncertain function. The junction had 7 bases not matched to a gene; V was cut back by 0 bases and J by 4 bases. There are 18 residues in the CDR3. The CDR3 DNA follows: TGCGCCAGCAGTCAATCAACGCCCCTAGCGGGAGGGTACAATGAGCAGTTCTTC. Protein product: CASSQSTPLAGGYNEQFF.

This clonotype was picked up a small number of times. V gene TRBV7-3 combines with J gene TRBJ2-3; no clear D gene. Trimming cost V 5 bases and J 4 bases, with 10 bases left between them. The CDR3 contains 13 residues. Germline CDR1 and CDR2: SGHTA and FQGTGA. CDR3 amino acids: CASSLLQSDTQYF. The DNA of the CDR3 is TGTGCCAGCAGCCTCCTACAGTCAGATACGCAGTATTTT.

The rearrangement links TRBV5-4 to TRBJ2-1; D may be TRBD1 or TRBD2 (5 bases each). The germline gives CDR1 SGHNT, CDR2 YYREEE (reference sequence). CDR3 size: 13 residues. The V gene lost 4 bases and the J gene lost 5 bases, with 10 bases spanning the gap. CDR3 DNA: TGTGCCAGCAGCGCCGGGACCCACAATGAGCAGTTCTTC. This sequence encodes CASSAGTHNEQFF.

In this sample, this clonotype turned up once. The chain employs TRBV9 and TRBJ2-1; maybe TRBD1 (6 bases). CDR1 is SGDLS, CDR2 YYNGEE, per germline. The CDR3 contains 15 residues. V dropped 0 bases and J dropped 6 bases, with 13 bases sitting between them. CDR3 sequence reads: CASSVGGGLGNEQFF. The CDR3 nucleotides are TGTGCCAGCAGCGTAGGAGGGGGTTTGGGCAATGAGCAGTTCTTC.

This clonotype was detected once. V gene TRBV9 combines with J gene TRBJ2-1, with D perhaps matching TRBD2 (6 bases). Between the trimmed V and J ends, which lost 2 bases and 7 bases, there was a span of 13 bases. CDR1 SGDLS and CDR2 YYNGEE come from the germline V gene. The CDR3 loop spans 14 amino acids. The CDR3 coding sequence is TGTGCCAGCAGCGTTGGAGGGCTATGGAATGAGCAGTTCTTC. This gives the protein CASSVGGLWNEQFF.

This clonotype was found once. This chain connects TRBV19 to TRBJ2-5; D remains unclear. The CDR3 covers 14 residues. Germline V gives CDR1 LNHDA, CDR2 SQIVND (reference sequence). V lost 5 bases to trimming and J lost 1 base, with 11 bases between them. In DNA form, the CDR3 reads TGTGCCAGTAGTTTCCAGGTCGCCCAAGAGACCCAGTACTTC. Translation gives CASSFQVAQETQYF.

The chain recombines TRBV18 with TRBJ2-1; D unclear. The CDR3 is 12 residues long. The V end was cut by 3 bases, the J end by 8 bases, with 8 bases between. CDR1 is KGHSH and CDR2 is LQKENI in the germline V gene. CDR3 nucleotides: TGTGCCAGCTCACCTGACTTTGATGAGCAGTTCTTC. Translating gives CASSPDFDEQFF.

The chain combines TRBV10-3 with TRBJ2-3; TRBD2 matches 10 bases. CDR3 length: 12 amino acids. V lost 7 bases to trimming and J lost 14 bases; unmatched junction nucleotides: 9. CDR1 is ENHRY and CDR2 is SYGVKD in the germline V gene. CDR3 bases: TGTGCCATCACGGAAACTAGCGGGAACCGGTATTTT. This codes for CAITETSGNRYF.

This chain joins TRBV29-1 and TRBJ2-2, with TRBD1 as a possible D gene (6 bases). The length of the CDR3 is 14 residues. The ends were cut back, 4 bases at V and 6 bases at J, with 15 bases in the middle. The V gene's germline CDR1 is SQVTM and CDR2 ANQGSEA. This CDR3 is CSVVQVGAAGELFF. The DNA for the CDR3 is TGCAGCGTTGTTCAAGTGGGGGCGGCCGGGGAGCTGTTTTTT.

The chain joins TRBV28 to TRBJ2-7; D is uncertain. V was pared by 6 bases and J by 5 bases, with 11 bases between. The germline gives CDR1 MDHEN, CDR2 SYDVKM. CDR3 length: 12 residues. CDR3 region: CASSLRPHEQYF. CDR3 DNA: TGTGCCAGCAGCTTACGCCCCCACGAGCAGTACTTC.

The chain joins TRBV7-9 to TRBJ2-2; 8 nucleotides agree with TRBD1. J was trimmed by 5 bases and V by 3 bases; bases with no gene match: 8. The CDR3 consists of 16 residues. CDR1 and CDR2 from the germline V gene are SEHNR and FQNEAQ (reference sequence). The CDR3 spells CASSFGTGGKTGELFF. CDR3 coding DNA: TGTGCCAGCAGCTTCGGGACAGGAGGGAAAACCGGGGAGCTGTTTTTT.

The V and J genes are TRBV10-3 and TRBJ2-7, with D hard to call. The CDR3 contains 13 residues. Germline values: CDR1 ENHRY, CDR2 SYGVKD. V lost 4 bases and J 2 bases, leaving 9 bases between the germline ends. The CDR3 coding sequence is TGTGCCATCAGTGTAGACCGTCCCTACGAGCAGTACTTC. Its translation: CAISVDRPYEQYF.

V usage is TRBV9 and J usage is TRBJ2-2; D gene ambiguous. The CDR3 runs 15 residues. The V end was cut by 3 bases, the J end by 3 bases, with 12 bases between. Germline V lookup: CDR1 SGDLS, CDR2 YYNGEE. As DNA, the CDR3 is TGTGCCAGCAGCGGCCCCCCTAGGGACACCGGGGAGCTGTTTTTT. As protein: CASSGPPRDTGELFF.

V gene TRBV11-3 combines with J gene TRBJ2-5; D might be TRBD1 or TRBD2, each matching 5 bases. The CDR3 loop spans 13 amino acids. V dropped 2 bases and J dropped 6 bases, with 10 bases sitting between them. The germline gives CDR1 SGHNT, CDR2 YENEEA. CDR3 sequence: CASSLTGGQTQYF. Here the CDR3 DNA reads TGTGCCAGCAGCTTAACAGGCGGGCAGACCCAGTACTTC. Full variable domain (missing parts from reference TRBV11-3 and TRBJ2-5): EAGVVQSPRYKIIEKKQPVAFWCNPISGHNTLYWYLQNLGQGPELLIRYENEEAVDDSQLPKDRFSAERLKGVDSTLKIQPAELGDSAVYLCASSLTGGQTQYFGPGTRLLVL.

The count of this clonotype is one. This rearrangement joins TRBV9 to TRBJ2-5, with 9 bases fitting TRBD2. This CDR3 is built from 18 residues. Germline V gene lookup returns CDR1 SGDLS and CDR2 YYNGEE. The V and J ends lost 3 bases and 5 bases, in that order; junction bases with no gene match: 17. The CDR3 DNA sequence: TGTGCCAGCAGCGGGACGACTAGCGGAGGAGGGGTTTTGGAGACCCAGTACTTC. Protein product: CASSGTTSGGGVLETQYF.

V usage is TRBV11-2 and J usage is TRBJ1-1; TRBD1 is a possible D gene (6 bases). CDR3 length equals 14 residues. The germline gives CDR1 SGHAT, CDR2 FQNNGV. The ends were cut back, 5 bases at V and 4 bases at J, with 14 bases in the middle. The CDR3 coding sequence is TGTGCCAGCAGCACACCACAGGGTAGCACTGAAGCTTTCTTT. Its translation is CASSTPQGSTEAFF.

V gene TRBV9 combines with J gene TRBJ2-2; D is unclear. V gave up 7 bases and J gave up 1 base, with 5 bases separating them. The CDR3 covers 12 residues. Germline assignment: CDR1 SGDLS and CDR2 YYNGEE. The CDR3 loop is CASRGNTGELFF. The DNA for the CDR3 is TGTGCCAGCCGCGGGAACACCGGGGAGCTGTTTTTT.

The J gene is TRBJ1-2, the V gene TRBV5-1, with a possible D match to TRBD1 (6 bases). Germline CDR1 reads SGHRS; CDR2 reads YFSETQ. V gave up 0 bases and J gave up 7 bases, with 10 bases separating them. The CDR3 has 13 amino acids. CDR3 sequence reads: CASSLEGGGGYTF. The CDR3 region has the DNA TGCGCCAGCAGCTTGGAAGGGGGTGGTGGCTACACCTTC.